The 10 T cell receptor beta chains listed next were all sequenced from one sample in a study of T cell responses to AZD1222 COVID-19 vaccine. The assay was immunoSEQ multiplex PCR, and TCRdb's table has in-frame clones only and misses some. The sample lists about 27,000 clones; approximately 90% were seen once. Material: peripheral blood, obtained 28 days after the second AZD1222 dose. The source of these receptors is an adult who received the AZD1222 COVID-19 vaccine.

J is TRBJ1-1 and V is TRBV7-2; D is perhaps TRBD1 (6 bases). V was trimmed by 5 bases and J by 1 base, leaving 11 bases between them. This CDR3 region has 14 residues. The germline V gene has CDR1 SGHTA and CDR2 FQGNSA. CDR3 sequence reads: CASSLQGENTEAFF. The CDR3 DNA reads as TGTGCCAGCAGCCTACAGGGAGAGAACACTGAAGCTTTCTTT.

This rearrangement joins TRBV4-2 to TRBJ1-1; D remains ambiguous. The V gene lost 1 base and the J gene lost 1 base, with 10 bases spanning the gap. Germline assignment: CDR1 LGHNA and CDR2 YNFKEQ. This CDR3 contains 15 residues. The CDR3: CASSQGYLRNTEAFF. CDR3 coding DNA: TGTGCCAGCAGCCAAGGGTATTTGCGGAACACTGAAGCTTTCTTT.

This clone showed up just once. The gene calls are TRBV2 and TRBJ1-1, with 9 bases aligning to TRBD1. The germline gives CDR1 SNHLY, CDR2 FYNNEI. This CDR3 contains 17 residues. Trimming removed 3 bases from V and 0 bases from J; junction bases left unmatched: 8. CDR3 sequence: CASSEAGTGFMNTEAFF. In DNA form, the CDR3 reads TGTGCCAGCAGTGAGGCCGGGACAGGGTTCATGAACACTGAAGCTTTCTTT.

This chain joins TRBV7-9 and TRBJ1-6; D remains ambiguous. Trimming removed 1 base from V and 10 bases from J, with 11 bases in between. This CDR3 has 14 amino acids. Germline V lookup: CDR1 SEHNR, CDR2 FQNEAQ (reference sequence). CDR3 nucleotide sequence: TGTGCCAGCAGCTTAGTTGGGTTCGGCTCACCCCTCCACTTT. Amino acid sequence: CASSLVGFGSPLHF.

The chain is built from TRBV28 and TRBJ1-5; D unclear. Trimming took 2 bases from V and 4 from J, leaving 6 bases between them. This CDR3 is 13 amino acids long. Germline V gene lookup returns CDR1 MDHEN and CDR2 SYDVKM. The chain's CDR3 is CASSLGSNQPQHF. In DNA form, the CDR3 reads TGTGCCAGCAGTTTAGGGAGTAATCAGCCCCAGCATTTT.

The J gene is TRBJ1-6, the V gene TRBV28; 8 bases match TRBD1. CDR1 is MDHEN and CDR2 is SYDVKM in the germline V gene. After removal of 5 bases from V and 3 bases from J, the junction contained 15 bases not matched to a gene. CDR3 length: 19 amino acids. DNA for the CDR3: TGTGCCAGCAGTCAAGGCGGGACAGGCTTCTCTCACTATAATTCACCCCTCCACTTT. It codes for CASSQGGTGFSHYNSPLHF.

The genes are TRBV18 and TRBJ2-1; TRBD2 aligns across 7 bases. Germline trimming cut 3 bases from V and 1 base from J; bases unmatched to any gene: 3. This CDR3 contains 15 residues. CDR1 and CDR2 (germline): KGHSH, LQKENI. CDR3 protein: CASSPGLVSYNEQFF. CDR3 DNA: TGTGCCAGCTCACCTGGACTAGTATCCTACAATGAGCAGTTCTTC.

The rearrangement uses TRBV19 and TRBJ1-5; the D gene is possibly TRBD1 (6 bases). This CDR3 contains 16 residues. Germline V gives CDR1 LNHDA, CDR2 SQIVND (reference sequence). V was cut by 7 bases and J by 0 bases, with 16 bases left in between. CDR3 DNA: TGTGCCAGTACCCTAAGGCGACAGGATAGCAATCAGCCCCAGCATTTT. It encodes CASTLRRQDSNQPQHF.

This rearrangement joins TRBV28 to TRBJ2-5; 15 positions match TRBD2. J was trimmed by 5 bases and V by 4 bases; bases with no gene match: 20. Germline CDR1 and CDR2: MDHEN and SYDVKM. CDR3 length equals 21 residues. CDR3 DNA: TGTGCCAGCAGTTCCCCTCGATTCGGGACTAGCGGGAGGCAGTTGCGGGAGACCCAGTACTTC. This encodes CASSSPRFGTSGRQLRETQYF.

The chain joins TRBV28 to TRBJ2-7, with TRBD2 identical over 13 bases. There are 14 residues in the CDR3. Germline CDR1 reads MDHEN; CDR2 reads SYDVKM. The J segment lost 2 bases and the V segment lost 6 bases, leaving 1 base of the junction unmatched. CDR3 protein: CASSTSGRAYEQYF. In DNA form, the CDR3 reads TGTGCCAGCAGCACTAGCGGGAGGGCCTACGAGCAGTACTTC.